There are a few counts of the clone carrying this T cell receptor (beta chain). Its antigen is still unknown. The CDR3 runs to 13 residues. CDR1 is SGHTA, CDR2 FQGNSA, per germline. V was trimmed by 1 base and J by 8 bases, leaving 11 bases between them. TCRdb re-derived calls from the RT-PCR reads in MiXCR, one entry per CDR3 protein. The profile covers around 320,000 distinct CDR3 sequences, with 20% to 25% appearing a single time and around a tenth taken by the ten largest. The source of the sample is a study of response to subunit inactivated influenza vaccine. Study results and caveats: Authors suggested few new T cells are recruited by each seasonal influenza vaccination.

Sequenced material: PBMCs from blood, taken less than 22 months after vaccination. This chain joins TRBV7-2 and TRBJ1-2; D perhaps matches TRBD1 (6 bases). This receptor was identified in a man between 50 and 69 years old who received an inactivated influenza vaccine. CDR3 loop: CASSLEGGRGYTF. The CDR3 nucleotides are TGTGCCAGCAGCTTAGAAGGGGGTAGAGGCTACACCTTC.